Sequencing of this T cell receptor beta chain was carried out in a study of T cell responses to AZD1222 COVID-19 vaccine. Clones were read by immunoSEQ multiplex PCR, and TCRdb kept only the in-frame ones, dropping some. The repertoire holds around 180,000 clones, with 70% to 90% as singletons. Worth noting for this clone: Its target is not known.

Findings and caveats of the study: At baseline, just 5 or 6 AZD1222 recipients tested seropositive.

Germline values: CDR1 MGHDK, CDR2 SYGVNS. The CDR3 length is 13 residues. V lost 7 bases, J lost 6 bases, and 12 bases lay in between. Material: peripheral blood, obtained on day 0 of AZD1222 vaccination. The chain couples TRBV25-1 to TRBJ2-2; possibly TRBD1 or TRBD2 for D (7 bases each). The receptor comes from an adult in good health. This chain's CDR3 is CASTGRGPGELFF. CDR3 sequence (DNA): TGTGCCAGCACGGGGAGGGGGCCCGGGGAGCTGTTTTTT. Using reference TRBV25-1 and TRBJ2-2 for the parts outside the CDR3, the full variable domain is EADIYQTPRYLVIGTGKKITLECSQTMGHDKMYWYQQDPGMELHLIHYSYGVNSTEKGDLSSESTVSRIRTEHFPLTLESARPSHTSQYLCASTGRGPGELFFGEGSRLTVL.